This TCR beta chain was captured in a study of cytomegalovirus exposure and HLA in healthy donors. General study findings and limits: An analysis was carried out at a later point. It showed that HLA-associated TCR beta chains were more clonally expanded than equally common non-associated chains. In a later analysis, a genetic analysis reported fewer productive-TCR N-insertions in an Asian-associated ancestry cluster than the cohort average. Presence/absence analyses took donor sequencing depth as roughly uniform. Overall, roughly 170 TCR beta chains were annotated as cytomegalovirus-associated.

The germline V gene encodes CDR1 MNHEY and CDR2 SVGAGI. This CDR3 contains 14 residues. The V and J ends lost 6 bases and 4 bases, in that order; junction bases with no gene match: 4. Of note for this clone: The antigen remains undetermined.

A multiplex PCR was run with 60 Vbeta primers and 13 Jbeta primers. This table comes from immunoSEQ multiplex PCR, and its TCRdb copy is limited to in-frame clones, with some not included. This sample has 95,000 or so clones; about four fifths occur once, and the top ten carry around 4.5%. The source material was PBMCs. The chain has TRBV6-5 and TRBJ2-3, with TRBD1 matching 10 bases. The TCR comes from a woman between 35 and 50 years old in good health and CMV-seronegative. CDR3 nucleotides: TGTGCCAGCAGGTGGGACAGGGGTTCAGATACGCAGTATTTT. It codes for CASRWDRGSDTQYF.